This TCR beta chain is drawn from a study of shared clonotypes between healthy human individuals. CDR3 length: 16 amino acids. The V gene's germline CDR1 is LGHNA and CDR2 YNFKEQ. Remarks on this clone: A far larger clone is a single base away, which makes a read error likely.

Generated by immunoSEQ multiplex PCR, the TCRdb table keeps only in-frame clones and is missing some. The sample lists some 490,000 clones, around 80% occurring once. The chain is built from TRBV4-2 and TRBJ1-4; 10 bases match TRBD1. The sequencing input was PBMCs. This clonotype originated in a woman in her forties in good health. Some clones in this sample may be carry-over from other donors' samples. CDR3 DNA: TGTGCCAGCAGCCAGGGCCAGGGACAGGGGTTTGAAAGACTGTTTTTT. Its translation is CASSQGQGQGFERLFF.